This is a list of T cell receptor beta chains from one sample in a study of T cell responses to AZD1222 COVID-19 vaccine. TCRdb keeps only in-frame clones here, not all; method: immunoSEQ multiplex PCR. Seen here are roughly 150,000 clones, 70% to 90% observed once, and the top ten hold roughly 2.1%. This sample comprised peripheral blood, obtained on day 0 of AZD1222 vaccination. These receptors all come from an adult in good health. Each CDR3 is given with its conserved first and last residue. D genes are given only for firm matches. Size values are once, few and many counts, or a class for expanded clones, and some rows have none.

-,TRBJ1-2,-,TRBV27,CASSFAQGRGYTF,TGTGCCAGCAGTTTCGCGCAGGGGAGGGGCTACACCTTC
-,TRBJ2-2,-,TRBV5-1,CASRTQGVPGELFF,TGCGCCAGCAGGACCCAGGGCGTTCCCGGGGAGCTGTTTTTT
TRBD2,TRBJ2-1,-,TRBV5-6,CASSLVRRPGGDEQFF,TGTGCCAGCAGCTTGGTCCGACGACCGGGGGGAGATGAGCAGTTCTTC
-,TRBJ1-5,-,TRBV28,CASSPLSFRGSNQPQHF,TGTGCCAGCAGTCCACTGTCTTTCAGGGGTAGCAATCAGCCCCAGCATTTT
-,TRBJ1-5,-,TRBV5-1,CASSQDPGTGNQPQHF,TGCGCCAGCAGCCAGGACCCAGGGACCGGGAATCAGCCCCAGCATTTT
-,TRBJ1-1,-,TRBV30,CAWAGRGGTEAFF,TGTGCCTGGGCGGGGAGGGGAGGGACTGAAGCTTTCTTT
-,TRBJ2-5,-,TRBV6-6,CASPSSGRETQYF,TGTGCCAGCCCAAGTTCGGGGCGAGAGACCCAGTACTTC
-,TRBJ2-1,-,TRBV19,CASSRGHLEGNEQFF,TGTGCCAGTAGCCGGGGACACCTCGAGGGTAATGAGCAGTTCTTC
-,TRBJ2-7,-,TRBV6-4,CAWGRNIGSQYGEQYF,TGTGCCTGGGGGAGAAATATAGGATCGCAGTATGGCGAGCAGTACTTC
-,TRBJ2-7,-,TRBV7-6,CASSSRENRFEQYF,TGTGCCAGCAGCTCGAGAGAGAACAGGTTCGAGCAGTACTTC
-,TRBJ1-1,-,TRBV28,CASTPGQMGTEAFF,TGTGCCAGCACCCCCGGACAGATGGGCACTGAAGCTTTCTTT
-,TRBJ1-4,few,TRBV9,CASSPEFNEKLFF,TGTGCCAGCAGCCCCGAATTTAATGAAAAACTGTTTTTT
TRBD2,TRBJ2-1,-,TRBV7-3,CASSGSGLATYNEQFF,TGTGCCAGCAGCGGATCGGGACTAGCGACTTACAATGAGCAGTTCTTC
-,TRBJ2-2,-,TRBV6-1,CASSGLRSSGNTGELFF,TGTGCCAGCAGTGGGTTAAGGAGTAGCGGGAACACCGGGGAGCTGTTTTTT
-,TRBJ1-5,-,TRBV28,CASSLYWQGNRGNQPQHF,TGTGCCAGCAGTTTATATTGGCAGGGGAATAGGGGCAATCAGCCCCAGCATTTT
-,TRBJ1-5,-,TRBV11-2,CASSRGRTQPQHF,TGTGCCAGCAGCCGGGGGAGAACTCAGCCCCAGCATTTT
-,TRBJ1-1,-,TRBV20-1,CSARAGTEAFF,TGCAGTGCTAGAGCAGGTACTGAAGCTTTCTTT
TRBD1,TRBJ1-2,-,TRBV3-1/TRBV3-2,CASSLGQGRGYTF,TGTGCCAGCAGCCTGGGACAGGGCCGTGGCTACACCTTC
-,TRBJ1-6,-,TRBV6-5,CASRLFRGEGSPLHF,TGTGCCAGCAGACTATTCAGGGGAGAAGGTTCACCCCTCCACTTT
-,TRBJ1-3,-,TRBV12-5,CASGLGGEGNTIYF,TGTGCTAGTGGTTTGGGCGGGGAGGGAAACACCATATATTTT
-,TRBJ2-7,once,TRBV6-6,CASSYRASYEQYF,TGTGCCAGCAGTTACAGGGCCTCCTACGAGCAGTACTTC
TRBD1,TRBJ1-1,-,TRBV9,CASSPQGEYTEAFF,TGTGCCAGCAGCCCCCAGGGGGAGTACACTGAAGCTTTCTTT